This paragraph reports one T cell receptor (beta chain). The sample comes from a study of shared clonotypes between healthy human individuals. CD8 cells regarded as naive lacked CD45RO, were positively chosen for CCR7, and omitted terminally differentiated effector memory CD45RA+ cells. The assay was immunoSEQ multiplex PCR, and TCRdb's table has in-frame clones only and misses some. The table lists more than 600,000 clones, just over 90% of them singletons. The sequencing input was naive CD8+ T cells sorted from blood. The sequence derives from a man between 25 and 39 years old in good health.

In DNA form, the CDR3 reads TGTGCCAGCAGTGCTGGCGGCTACGAGCAGTACTTC. Translating it yields CASSAGGYEQYF. The gene calls are TRBV2 and TRBJ2-7; D gene uncertain. From germline, CDR1 is SNHLY and CDR2 FYNNEI. The CDR3 totals 12 residues. Trimming took off 4 bases at V and 3 bases at J, with 7 bases between the two ends.